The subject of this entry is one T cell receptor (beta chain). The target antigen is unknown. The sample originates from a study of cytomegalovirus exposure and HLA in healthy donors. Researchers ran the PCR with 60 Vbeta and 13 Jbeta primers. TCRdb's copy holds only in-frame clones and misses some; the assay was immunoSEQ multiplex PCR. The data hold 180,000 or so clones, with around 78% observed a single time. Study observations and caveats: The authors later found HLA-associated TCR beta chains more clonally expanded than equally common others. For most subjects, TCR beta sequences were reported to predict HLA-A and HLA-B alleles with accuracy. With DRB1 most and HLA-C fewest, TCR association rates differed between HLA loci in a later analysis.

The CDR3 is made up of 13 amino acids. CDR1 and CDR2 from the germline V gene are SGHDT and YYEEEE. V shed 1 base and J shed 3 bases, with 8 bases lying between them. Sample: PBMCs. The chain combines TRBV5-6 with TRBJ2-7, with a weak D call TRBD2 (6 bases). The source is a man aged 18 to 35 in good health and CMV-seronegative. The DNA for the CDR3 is TGTGCCAGCAGCTTGCGGAGGGTCTACGAGCAGTACTTC. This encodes CASSLRRVYEQYF.